The 21 T cell receptor beta chains below were found in one sample sequenced in a study of T-cell reconstitution after alpha-beta-depleted transplantation in children. The library targeted TCRbeta and was prepared with unique molecular identifiers. TCRdb used MiXCR to reprocess the PCR reads, holding one entry per CDR3 protein. Here the sample spans roughly 670,000 distinct CDR3 sequences, around 13% being singletons. The sequences come from PBMCs, collected before TCRalphabeta/CD19-depleted stem cell transplant. Receptors were obtained from a girl aged 2-10 years with congenital amegakaryocytic thrombocytopenia, due to receive a stem cell transplant.

In regard to this clonotype: A read error may explain this, as a much larger clone is one base away. The CDR3 DNA follows: TGTGCCAGCAGCTCAAGTAACGCCGGTAGCGGGACTGACTTTTACGAGCAGTACTTC. Residues: CASSSSNAGSGTDFYEQYF. This chain joins TRBV11-1 and TRBJ2-7; 8 bases line up with TRBD2. V dropped 4 bases and J dropped 4; count of bases not matched to a gene: 21. The CDR3 has 19 residues. Germline V CDR1 and CDR2: SGHAT, FQDESV (reference sequence).

This clonotype appeared many times. The rearrangement joins TRBV6-5 to TRBJ2-3; 9 bases map to TRBD2. CDR3 length: 17 amino acids. CDR1 MNHEY and CDR2 SVGAGI come from the germline V gene. With 2 bases clipped from V and 3 bases from J, the junction kept 9 bases outside the gene matches. The CDR3 protein is CASSYERPSGMTDTQYF. For the CDR3, the DNA is TGTGCCAGCAGTTACGAAAGGCCTAGCGGGATGACAGATACGCAGTATTTT.

This clonotype has at least ten counts. J is TRBJ1-2 and V is TRBV12-3 or TRBV12-4; D is undetermined. V gave up 6 bases and J gave up 8 bases, with 19 bases separating them. The CDR3 length is 14 residues. The CDR3 DNA reads TGTGCCAGCAGCCCCCGGGGATTTGTTTCGGGCTACACCTTC. The encoded protein is CASSPRGFVSGYTF.

This chain uses TRBV20-1 with TRBJ2-1, with 8 bases that match TRBD1. After removal of 2 bases from V and 5 bases from J, the junction contained 11 bases not matched to a gene. The CDR3 is 16 residues long. The germline V gene has CDR1 DFQATT and CDR2 SNEGSKA (reference sequence). CDR3 loop: CSARPQGAALNNEQFF. In DNA form, the CDR3 reads TGCAGTGCTAGACCCCAGGGGGCAGCTCTAAACAATGAGCAGTTCTTC.

This rearrangement joins TRBV7-3 to TRBJ2-3; D unresolved. This CDR3 region has 13 residues. Between the trimmed V and J ends, which lost 4 bases and 9 bases, there was a span of 14 bases. Per the germline V gene, CDR1 is SGHTA and CDR2 is FQGTGA. The CDR3 protein is CASSSRPSGTQYF. CDR3 in DNA: TGTGCCAGCAGCTCCCGGCCGTCTGGGACGCAGTATTTT.

This clonotype was counted at least ten times. This rearrangement joins TRBV7-2 to TRBJ1-2, with unresolved D. Germline loops: CDR1 SGHTA, CDR2 FQGNSA. V was trimmed by 0 bases and J by 10 bases, leaving 9 bases between them. CDR3 length equals 12 residues. The CDR3 reads CASSLALGDYTF. DNA for the CDR3: TGTGCCAGCAGCTTAGCTCTGGGAGACTACACCTTC.

The chain joins TRBV5-1 to TRBJ2-1; 8 bases are a match to TRBD2. Germline CDR1 is SGHRS and CDR2 is YFSETQ. The CDR3 covers 15 residues. Unmatched junction bases numbered 4, after V lost 2 bases and J lost 3 bases. The CDR3 here is CASSFALADYNEQFF. The CDR3 nucleotides are TGCGCCAGCAGCTTTGCACTAGCGGACTACAATGAGCAGTTCTTC.

At least ten counts were recorded for this clonotype. The chain is built from TRBV6-5 and TRBJ1-5; D remains unclear. V was clipped by 3 bases and J by 3 bases, with 12 bases between them. Germline values: CDR1 MNHEY, CDR2 SVGAGI. This CDR3 contains 15 residues. The CDR3 region is CASSYSAETNQPQHF. The CDR3 DNA reads TGTGCCAGCAGTTATTCGGCGGAGACCAATCAGCCCCAGCATTTT.

This clonotype was counted between two and nine times. V is TRBV30 and J is TRBJ2-7, with D possibly matching TRBD1 (7 bases). V lost 3 bases to trimming and J lost 5 bases, with 14 bases between them. This CDR3 spans 13 amino acids. Germline CDR1 reads GTSNPN; CDR2 reads SVGIG (reference sequence). As DNA, the CDR3 is TGTGCCTGGAGCAGGGGGGCTATGAACGAGCAGTACTTC. Translation: CAWSRGAMNEQYF.

In the case of this clonotype: At one end, the junction sequence differs from germline, possibly due to a read error. The chain uses TRBV5-5 and TRBJ2-3, with D tentatively TRBD1 (5 bases). CDR3 size: 14 residues. Germline CDR1 and CDR2: SGHKS and YYEKEE (reference sequence). The CDR3 DNA reads TGTGCCGGCAGCTTGACAGCTATACCCAATACGCAGTATTTT. This sequence encodes CAGSLTAIPNTQYF.

As for this clonotype: A clone one base away is much larger, so this may be a read error. This chain links TRBV28 with TRBJ2-1; no clear D. This CDR3 is 15 amino acids long. Germline-derived CDR1 and CDR2 are MDHEN and SYDVKM. V was pared by 4 bases and J by 2 bases, with 12 bases between. For the CDR3, the DNA is TGTGCCAGCAGTTCACAGTTCAGTCCCTACAATGAGCAGTTCTTC. Translating it yields CASSSQFSPYNEQFF.

This chain links TRBV20-1 with TRBJ2-7; TRBD2 agrees at 9 bases. CDR3 size: 15 residues. With 3 bases clipped from V and 6 bases from J, the junction kept 12 bases outside the gene matches. Germline CDR1 DFQATT, CDR2 SNEGSKA (reference sequence). Here the CDR3 reads CSASVAVSGSGEQYF. The CDR3 DNA reads as TGCAGTGCTAGTGTGGCGGTTAGCGGGAGTGGCGAGCAGTACTTC.

In this sample, this clonotype turned up many times. This chain links TRBV27 with TRBJ2-3, with D possibly matching TRBD2 (7 bases). Germline V lookup: CDR1 MNHEY, CDR2 SMNVEV (reference sequence). The CDR3 runs to 14 residues. V was clipped by 11 bases and J by 5 bases, with 20 bases between them. The CDR3 nucleotides read TGTGCCTCATGGGGGGGGCCACGCGAAGATACGCAGTATTTT. It translates to CASWGGPREDTQYF.

DNA for the CDR3: TGTGCCAGCAAGGATACGCAGTATTTT. This translates into CASKDTQYF. The rearrangement links TRBV27 to TRBJ2-3; D gene unclear. Germline V gene lookup returns CDR1 MNHEY and CDR2 SMNVEV (reference sequence). V was cut by 7 bases and J by 6 bases, with 2 bases left in between. The CDR3 is 9 amino acids.

This clonotype was observed many times. V gene TRBV6-5 combines with J gene TRBJ2-1; D is undetermined. The CDR3 contains 14 residues. Germline CDR1 MNHEY, CDR2 SVGAGI. V gave up 4 bases and J gave up 6 bases, with 13 bases separating them. The CDR3 here is CASSSPPSSNEQFF. CDR3 in DNA: TGTGCCAGCAGTTCCCCGCCCTCCAGCAATGAGCAGTTCTTC.

This clonotype was found many times. CDR3 loop: CSARVSVGETQYF. The CDR3, as DNA: TGCAGTGCTAGAGTCAGTGTTGGGGAGACCCAGTACTTC. This sequence joins TRBV20-1 and TRBJ2-5; D unclear. The V gene's germline CDR1 is DFQATT and CDR2 SNEGSKA (reference sequence). The germline V and J ends were trimmed by 1 base and 5 bases, with 11 bases remaining between them. The CDR3 contains 13 residues.

This clonotype was counted ten times or more. This chain connects TRBV20-1 to TRBJ2-5; the match to TRBD2 covers 11 bases. CDR3 size: 16 residues. The ends lost 5 bases at V and 5 bases at J; junction bases unmatched: 13. CDR1 is DFQATT and CDR2 is SNEGSKA in the germline V gene (reference sequence). CDR3: CSARVISGRGVETQYF. The CDR3, as DNA: TGCAGTGCTCGTGTGATTAGCGGGAGGGGTGTTGAGACCCAGTACTTC.

Ten or more counts support this clonotype. This chain joins TRBV20-1 and TRBJ2-1; D unclear. V was trimmed by 4 bases and J by 0 bases, leaving 13 bases between them. The CDR3 covers 15 residues. CDR1 is DFQATT, CDR2 SNEGSKA, per germline (reference sequence). As DNA, the CDR3 is TGCAGTGCTATCGTCGGACCAAGCTCCTACAATGAGCAGTTCTTC. The encoded protein is CSAIVGPSSYNEQFF.

V is TRBV4-2 and J is TRBJ2-7; D may be TRBD2 (6 bases). CDR3 length: 14 amino acids. Germline CDR1 reads LGHNA; CDR2 reads YNFKEQ. The ends were cut back, 2 bases at V and 1 base at J, with 9 bases in the middle. The CDR3 loop reads CASSQRRGSYEQYF. CDR3 in DNA: TGTGCCAGCAGCCAACGGAGGGGTTCCTACGAGCAGTACTTC.

The chain links TRBV3-1 to TRBJ1-2; TRBD1 aligns across 7 bases. The CDR3 has 14 amino acids. Per germline, CDR1 LGHDT and CDR2 YNNKEL (reference sequence). J gave up 12 bases and V 4 bases, and 14 bases lay outside the gene matches. CDR3: CASSLKDRNGGDTF. The CDR3 DNA reads TGTGCCAGCAGCCTTAAGGACAGGAATGGCGGCGACACCTTC.

This clonotype was seen more than once but under ten times. The chain couples TRBV27 to TRBJ2-1, with TRBD2 matching over 13 bases. The CDR3 runs 16 residues. J gave up 9 bases and V 5 bases, and 10 bases lay outside the gene matches. The germline V gene encodes CDR1 MNHEY and CDR2 SMNVEV (reference sequence). In nucleotides, the CDR3 is TGTGCCAGCAGTCCACGGACTAGCGGGAGCCCGGGTGAGCAGTTCTTC. It translates to CASSPRTSGSPGEQFF.